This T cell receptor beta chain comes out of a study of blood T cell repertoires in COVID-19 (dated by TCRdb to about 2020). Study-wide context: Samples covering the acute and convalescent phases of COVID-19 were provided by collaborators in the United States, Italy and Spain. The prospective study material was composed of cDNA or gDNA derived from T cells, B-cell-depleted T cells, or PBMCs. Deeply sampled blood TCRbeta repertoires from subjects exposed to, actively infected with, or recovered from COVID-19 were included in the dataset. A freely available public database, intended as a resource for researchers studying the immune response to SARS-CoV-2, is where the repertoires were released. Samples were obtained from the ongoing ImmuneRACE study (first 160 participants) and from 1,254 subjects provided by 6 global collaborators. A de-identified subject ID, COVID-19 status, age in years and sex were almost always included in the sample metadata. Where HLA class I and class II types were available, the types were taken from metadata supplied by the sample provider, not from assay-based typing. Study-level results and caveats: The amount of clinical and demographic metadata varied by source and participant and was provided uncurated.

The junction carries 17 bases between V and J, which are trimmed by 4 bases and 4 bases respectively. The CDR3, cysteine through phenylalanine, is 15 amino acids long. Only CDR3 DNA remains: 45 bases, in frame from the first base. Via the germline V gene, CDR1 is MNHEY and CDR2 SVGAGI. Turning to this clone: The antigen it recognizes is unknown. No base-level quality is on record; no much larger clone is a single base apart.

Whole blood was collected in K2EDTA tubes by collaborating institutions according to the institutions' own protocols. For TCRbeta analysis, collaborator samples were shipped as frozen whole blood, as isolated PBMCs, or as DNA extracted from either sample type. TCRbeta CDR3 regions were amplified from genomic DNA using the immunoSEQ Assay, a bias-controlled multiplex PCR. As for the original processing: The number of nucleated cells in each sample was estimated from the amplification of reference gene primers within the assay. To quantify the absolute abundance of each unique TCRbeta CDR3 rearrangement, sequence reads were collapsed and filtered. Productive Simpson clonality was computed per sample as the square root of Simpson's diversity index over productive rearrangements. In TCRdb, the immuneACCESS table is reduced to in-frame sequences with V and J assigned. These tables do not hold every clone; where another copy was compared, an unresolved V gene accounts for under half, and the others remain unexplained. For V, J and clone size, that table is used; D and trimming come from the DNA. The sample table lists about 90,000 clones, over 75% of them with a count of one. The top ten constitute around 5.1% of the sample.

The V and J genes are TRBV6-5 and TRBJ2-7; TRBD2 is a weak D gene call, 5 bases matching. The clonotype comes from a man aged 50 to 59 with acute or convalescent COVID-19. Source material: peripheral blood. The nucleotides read TGTGCCAGCAGTTTACGTGGGCTTCCGGGGTACGAGCAGTACTTC. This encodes CASSLRGLPGYEQYF.